The T cell receptor (beta chain) under discussion was sequenced for a study of T-cell reconstitution after alpha-beta-depleted transplantation in children. Regarding the study as a whole: Several hundred graft clones that had expanded were reportedly the source of alpha-beta T cells about two months after transplant. Recipient T cells and thymic progenitors that survived gave rise to the high TCRbeta diversity observed at day 60 in some patients. The main origin of T-cell counts and diversity one year after transplant was newly produced T cells.

Unique molecular identifiers were incorporated when the TCRbeta library was constructed. TCRdb re-called the PCR reads with MiXCR, one entry per CDR3 protein. The repertoire holds 200,000 to 250,000 distinct CDR3 sequences, with 20% to 30% as singletons. This clonotype was counted at least ten times. No antigen is known for it. The CDR3 totals 15 residues. Trimming cost V 2 bases and J 1 base; bases outside gene matches: 3. Germline V lookup: CDR1 SGHTA, CDR2 FQGNSA. V and J are TRBV7-2 and TRBJ2-3, with 7 bases fitting TRBD2. Sequencing used PBMCs, mostly from graft donor cells, obtained 360 days after TCRalphabeta/CD19-depleted stem cell transplant. This TCR was sampled from a female patient between 2 and 10 years old who had a stem cell transplant for congenital amegakaryocytic thrombocytopenia, so the T cells may come from the graft donor. The CDR3 bases are TGTGCCAGCAGCTTACCCCGGGAGGGCACAGATACGCAGTATTTT. This encodes CASSLPREGTDTQYF.